Presented here are 17 T cell receptor beta chains from one specimen sequenced in a study of identical twins. TCRdb analysed the 5' RACE reads with MiXCR anew, one entry per CDR3 protein. This sample has 1.5 million to 2 million distinct CDR3 sequences, with around 29% found just once. The sample taken for sequencing was cord blood. Receptors were obtained from a newborn girl in good health.

The chain combines TRBV30 with TRBJ2-7; D uncertain. The ends were cut back, 5 bases at V and 1 base at J, with 12 bases in the middle. Germline CDR1 GTSNPN, CDR2 SVGIG (reference sequence). There are 13 residues in the CDR3. The CDR3 here is CAWFNPSSYEQYF. The DNA for the CDR3 is TGTGCCTGGTTCAATCCATCTTCCTACGAGCAGTACTTC.

The V and J genes are TRBV6-6 and TRBJ1-2, with D perhaps matching TRBD1 (5 bases). V was cut by 5 bases and J by 5 bases, with 15 bases left in between. CDR1 is MNHNY and CDR2 is SVGAGI in the germline V gene (reference sequence). The CDR3 has 14 residues. CDR3 coding DNA: TGTGCCAGCAGTAACGCCGGGACGGAATATGGCTACACCTTC. Its protein product is CASSNAGTEYGYTF.

This clonotype has just a few counts. The chain links TRBV5-1 to TRBJ2-1; a weak D match, TRBD2 (6 bases). The CDR3 extends over 17 amino acids. Germline-derived CDR1 and CDR2 are SGHRS and YFSETQ. The ends were cut back, 0 bases at V and 5 bases at J, with 18 bases in the middle. The chain's CDR3 is CASSLGISGDRDNEQFF. CDR3 DNA: TGCGCCAGCAGCTTGGGAATTTCGGGGGATCGTGACAATGAGCAGTTCTTC. Complete variable domain (other parts from reference TRBV5-1 and TRBJ2-1): KAGVTQTPRYLIKTRGQQVTLSCSPISGHRSVSWYQQTPGQGLQFLFEYFSETQRNKGNFPGRFSGRQFSNSRSEMNVSTLELGDSALYLCASSLGISGDRDNEQFFGPGTRLTVL.

This clonotype came up a few times. This chain joins TRBV9 and TRBJ2-3; D is ambiguous. The germline CDR1 and CDR2 sequences are SGDLS and YYNGEE. The CDR3 is 14 amino acids. Trimming left V 0 bases short and J 3 bases short, with 8 bases between. CDR3 protein: CASSVAPDTDTQYF. CDR3 nucleotides: TGTGCCAGCAGCGTAGCTCCTGATACAGATACGCAGTATTTT.

The rearrangement joins TRBV12-3 or TRBV12-4 to TRBJ2-5, with D tentatively TRBD2 (6 bases). The CDR3 sequence is 13 residues long. With 3 bases removed from V and 11 bases from J, the gap between germline ends came to 16 bases. Written as DNA, the CDR3 is TGTGCCAGCAGTTTGGCGGGGAACTGGGGGCAGTACTTC. It translates to CASSLAGNWGQYF.

This clonotype was counted only a few times. The rearrangement uses TRBV11-2 and TRBJ2-4, with 11 bases matching TRBD2. The J segment lost 13 bases and the V segment lost 5 bases, leaving 13 bases of the junction unmatched. The germline gives CDR1 SGHAT, CDR2 FQNNGV. The CDR3 runs 15 residues. The CDR3 DNA sequence: TGTGCCAGCAGCACTGTAGCGGGAGGGCCAGGAGAGCAGTACTTC. This codes for CASSTVAGGPGEQYF.

The chain has TRBV6-1 and TRBJ2-7, with TRBD1 as a possible D gene (8 bases). Germline V gives CDR1 MNHNS, CDR2 SASEGT. V was trimmed by 8 bases and J by 0 bases, leaving 14 bases between them. The CDR3 runs 14 residues. The CDR3 is CASAGDRSSYEQYF. Written as DNA, the CDR3 is TGTGCCAGCGCGGGGGACAGGTCCTCCTACGAGCAGTACTTC.

The genes are TRBV7-2 and TRBJ2-5; tentatively, D is TRBD2 (5 bases). The V gene's germline CDR1 is SGHTA and CDR2 FQGNSA. The length of the CDR3 is 14 residues. V dropped 0 bases and J dropped 5 bases, with 10 bases sitting between them. CDR3 loop: CASSLAGPGETQYF. The CDR3 DNA follows: TGTGCCAGCAGCTTAGCGGGTCCGGGGGAGACCCAGTACTTC.

This chain joins TRBV28 and TRBJ2-3, with TRBD2 matching 9 bases. V dropped 2 bases and J dropped 2; count of bases not matched to a gene: 8. This CDR3 has 17 amino acids. From germline, CDR1 is MDHEN and CDR2 SYDVKM. CDR3 sequence (DNA): TGTGCCAGCAGTTTAATCGTAGCGGGAGCTTTCACAGATACGCAGTATTTT. It yields the protein CASSLIVAGAFTDTQYF.

The rearrangement links TRBV6-6 to TRBJ2-2; D gene unclear. The CDR3 sequence is 17 residues long. Germline V gene lookup returns CDR1 MNHNY and CDR2 SVGAGI (reference sequence). With 2 bases removed from V and 2 bases from J, the gap between germline ends came to 15 bases. Here the CDR3 DNA reads TGTGCCAGCAGTTACGCGCCCCCCCAATATAACACCGGGGAGCTGTTTTTT. Protein product: CASSYAPPQYNTGELFF.

The chain couples TRBV6-1 to TRBJ2-7, with TRBD2 matching 13 bases. Germline V gene data show CDR1 as MNHNS and CDR2 as SASEGT. Unmatched junction bases numbered 10, after V lost 7 bases and J lost 4 bases. The CDR3 is made up of 16 amino acids. CDR3 sequence: CASIQRTSGRVYEQYF. The DNA for the CDR3 is TGTGCCAGCATTCAGAGGACTAGCGGGAGAGTTTACGAGCAGTACTTC.

The CDR3 loop is CASSEYVGTGHEKLFF. The CDR3 DNA reads TGTGCCAGCAGTGAATATGTGGGGACAGGGCATGAAAAACTGTTTTTT. J is TRBJ1-4 and V is TRBV25-1; TRBD1 agrees at 9 bases. This CDR3 region has 16 residues. Germline V gene sequence: CDR1 MGHDK, CDR2 SYGVNS. The trim removed 0 bases at V and 6 bases at J, leaving 5 bases unmatched.

This clonotype has ten or more counts. The chain recombines TRBV3-1 with TRBJ2-7; D unclear. The CDR3 spans 14 residues. Trimming shortened V by 2 bases and J by 2 bases, and 10 bases separated the two germline ends. Germline V gene data show CDR1 as LGHDT and CDR2 as YNNKEL (reference sequence). The CDR3 protein is CASSQSLGTYEQYF. Here the CDR3 DNA reads TGTGCCAGCAGCCAATCACTTGGCACCTACGAGCAGTACTTC.

The V call is TRBV12-3 or TRBV12-4, the J call TRBJ1-1; D unclear. Trimming took off 4 bases at V and 9 bases at J, with 9 bases between the two ends. The CDR3 has 11 amino acids. The DNA of the CDR3 is TGTGCCAGCAGTTATGGGCAGCAAGCTTTCTTT. Protein sequence: CASSYGQQAFF.

This clonotype was picked up one time. This chain joins TRBV10-3 and TRBJ1-6; TRBD1 aligns across 8 bases. V lost 6 bases, J lost 6 bases, and 7 bases stayed unmatched. CDR3 size: 15 residues. In germline, CDR1 is ENHRY, CDR2 SYGVKD. CDR3 nucleotides: TGTGCCATCAGGGAACAGGGGGGGAGTAATTCACCCCTCCACTTT. It codes for CAIREQGGSNSPLHF.

This clonotype was seen a handful of times. The chain joins TRBV10-3 to TRBJ1-2; TRBD1 aligns across 9 bases. Germline-derived CDR1 and CDR2 are ENHRY and SYGVKD. Trimming took 6 bases from V and 4 from J; bases not matched to a gene: 6. The CDR3 extends over 14 amino acids. The CDR3 DNA reads TGTGCCATCAGCCCGGGACAGGGCCTCTATGGCTACACCTTC. Its protein is CAISPGQGLYGYTF.

This clonotype was observed a handful of times. The chain has TRBV20-1 and TRBJ1-2; a possible D gene is TRBD1 (5 bases). CDR3 size: 10 residues. Trimming took off 0 bases at V and 10 bases at J, with 6 bases between the two ends. Germline assignment: CDR1 DFQATT and CDR2 SNEGSKA (reference sequence). CDR3 sequence (DNA): TGCAGTGCTAGAGAGGGGACCTACACCTTC. Encoded protein: CSAREGTYTF.